The sequence of this T cell receptor beta chain was determined in a study of human T cells and chemical hapten exposure. V lost 4 bases and J 3 bases, leaving 13 bases between the germline ends. The CDR3 has 15 residues. Using its own MiXCR run on the RACE reads, TCRdb lists one record per CDR3 protein. The data contain about 77,000 distinct CDR3 sequences, around 9.3% of them singletons. Time point: healthy volunteer bleed at 6 weeks. Unfractionated whole blood was the source from which total RNA was extracted. This clonotype was picked up many times. The sequenced sample was whole blood. This chain joins TRBV12-3 or TRBV12-4 and TRBJ1-5, with TRBD1 as a possible D gene (5 bases). This clonotype was obtained from a female donor in good health. Some clones in this sample may be carry-over from other donors' samples. The CDR3 is CASSSPLGANQPQHF. CDR3 in DNA: TGTGCCAGCAGTTCCCCATTAGGGGCCAATCAGCCCCAGCATTTT.